The next 20 T cell receptor beta chains were all read from a single sample in a study of T cells in Graves' hyperthyroidism and ophthalmopathy. Amplified TCR beta CDR3 regions derived from RNA transcripts. A set of HTBI primers served as the primers for a first-round RT-PCR of the TCR CDR3. TCRdb itself ran the multiplex PCR reads through MiXCR, one entry per CDR3 protein. The table has hundreds of thousands of distinct CDR3 sequences, about 15% seen once. Source material: blood. Source of these receptors: a woman in her sixties with Graves' ophthalmopathy.

This clonotype was seen repeatedly, ten times or more. The V gene is TRBV27, the J gene TRBJ2-3, with TRBD2 matching over 8 bases. Trimming at V came to 5 bases and at J to 4 bases, leaving 11 bases not matched to a gene. Germline V gene lookup returns CDR1 MNHEY and CDR2 SMNVEV (reference sequence). This CDR3 is 16 amino acids long. CDR3 in amino acids: CASSPTSGTPPDTQYF. The CDR3 nucleotides are TGTGCCAGCAGTCCTACTAGCGGAACACCACCAGATACGCAGTATTTT.

This clonotype was observed at least ten times. The rearrangement joins TRBV7-9 to TRBJ2-7; D perhaps matches TRBD2 (5 bases). Between the trimmed V and J ends, which lost 7 bases and 6 bases, there was a span of 13 bases. This CDR3 comprises 12 residues. Germline CDR1 and CDR2: SEHNR and FQNEAQ (reference sequence). In DNA, the CDR3 is TGTGCCAGCATCAACCCCCGGGGCGAGCAGTACTTC. Its translation: CASINPRGEQYF.

In regard to this clonotype: Germline is not matched at one junction end, which may reflect a read error. The V and J genes are TRBV4-1 and TRBJ2-2; TRBD2 aligns across 10 bases. The CDR3 loop spans 16 amino acids. From germline, CDR1 is MGHRA and CDR2 YSYEKL. The CDR3 nucleotides are TGCGCCAGCAGCCAATTCCTAGCGGGAGCCACCGGGGAGCTGGTTTTT. This encodes CASSQFLAGATGELVF.

This clonotype was detected a few times. J is TRBJ1-5 and V is TRBV19; 9 positions agree with TRBD1. The CDR3 has 14 residues. The germline V gene encodes CDR1 LNHDA and CDR2 SQIVND (reference sequence). For the CDR3, the DNA is TGTGCTCTACGACAGGACAGGGGAAATCAGCCCCAGCATTTT. Translating it yields CALRQDRGNQPQHF.

The V call is TRBV7-9, the J call TRBJ2-5, with a tentative D call TRBD1 (5 bases). CDR3 length equals 13 residues. In germline, CDR1 is SEHNR, CDR2 FQNEAQ (reference sequence). V lost 5 bases to trimming and J lost 5 bases, with 12 bases between them. CDR3 in amino acids: CASSLDTPETQYF. The CDR3 DNA reads TGTGCCAGCAGCCTGGACACTCCGGAGACCCAGTACTTC. Full variable domain (rest looked up from reference TRBV7-9 and TRBJ2-5): DTGVSQNPRHKITKRGQNVTFRCDPISEHNRLYWYRQTLGQGPEFLTYFQNEAQLEKSRLLSDRFSAERPKGSFSTLEIQRTEQGDSAMYLCASSLDTPETQYFGPGTRLLVL.

This clonotype was observed at least ten times. This CDR3 reads CASSFGDRRQETQYF. Written as DNA, the CDR3 is TGTGCCAGCAGCTTCGGAGACAGGAGGCAAGAGACCCAGTACTTC. The chain uses TRBV11-2 and TRBJ2-5, with TRBD1 as a possible D gene (6 bases). V was cut by 3 bases and J by 2 bases, with 13 bases left in between. Germline V gives CDR1 SGHAT, CDR2 FQNNGV. CDR3 length: 15 amino acids.

This clonotype was seen ten or more times. The gene calls are TRBV3-1 and TRBJ1-2; no firm D call. Trimming cost V 1 base and J 8 bases, with 14 bases left between them. The CDR3 has 14 amino acids. Looked up from germline, CDR1 is LGHDT and CDR2 is YNNKEL (reference sequence). The CDR3 reads CASSQVNSGRGYTF. The CDR3 DNA sequence: TGTGCCAGCAGCCAAGTAAATTCCGGGCGCGGCTACACCTTC.

This clonotype was seen many times. The chain is built from TRBV5-6 and TRBJ2-1; D remains unclear. V lost 4 bases to trimming and J lost 4 bases, with 21 bases between them. The length of the CDR3 is 17 residues. Germline CDR1 is SGHDT and CDR2 is YYEEEE. The CDR3: CASSPPKTQPLYNEQFF. The CDR3 DNA is TGTGCCAGCAGCCCACCTAAGACCCAGCCACTATACAATGAGCAGTTCTTC.

This clonotype was detected ten times or more. This chain connects TRBV6-2 or TRBV6-3 to TRBJ2-3; D unresolved. Between the trimmed V and J ends, which lost 8 bases and 2 bases, there was a span of 14 bases. This CDR3 has 14 residues. Germline assignment: CDR1 MNHEY and CDR2 SVGEGT. The CDR3 bases are TGTGCCAGCGGTCGAAGTTTCCACACAGATACGCAGTATTTT. As protein: CASGRSFHTDTQYF.

This clonotype was counted a few times. This chain uses TRBV11-2 with TRBJ2-7; tentatively, D is TRBD2 (5 bases). Germline V gene lookup returns CDR1 SGHAT and CDR2 FQNNGV. CDR3 length: 13 residues. V lost 0 bases and J 7 bases, leaving 10 bases between the germline ends. The CDR3 loop is CASSLEGPGEQYF. CDR3 DNA sequence: TGTGCCAGCAGCTTAGAAGGGCCGGGGGAGCAGTACTTC.

The chain joins TRBV7-9 to TRBJ2-3; D remains unclear. The CDR3 extends over 14 amino acids. V dropped 1 base and J dropped 4 bases, with 9 bases sitting between them. Germline CDR1 is SEHNR and CDR2 is FQNEAQ (reference sequence). The CDR3 coding sequence is TGTGCCAGCAGCTTAGAAGGGATCGCAGATACGCAGTATTTT. This codes for CASSLEGIADTQYF.

This clonotype occurred many times. V usage is TRBV2 and J usage is TRBJ2-1, with 8 positions matching TRBD2. Germline values: CDR1 SNHLY, CDR2 FYNNEI. Germline trimming cut 10 bases from V and 5 bases from J; bases unmatched to any gene: 10. The CDR3 loop spans 14 amino acids. Here the CDR3 DNA reads TGTGCCATCAAGGGAGCGGGAGTCGACAATGAGCAGTTCTTC. Translation: CAIKGAGVDNEQFF.

The chain uses TRBV6-1 and TRBJ2-3; D possibly corresponds to TRBD2 (7 bases). This CDR3 is built from 16 residues. Germline CDR1 reads MNHNS; CDR2 reads SASEGT. Trimming took 2 bases from V and 3 from J, leaving 15 bases between them. The CDR3: CASSETVGGGTDTQYF. DNA of the CDR3: TGTGCCAGCAGTGAAACCGTGGGAGGGGGGACAGATACGCAGTATTTT.

In its sample, this clonotype was seen many times. CDR3 protein: CSAPTRVRDTEAFF. The DNA for the CDR3 is TGCAGTGCCCCCACCAGGGTTCGGGACACTGAAGCTTTCTTT. The V call is TRBV20-1, the J call TRBJ1-1; D might be TRBD1 (5 bases). CDR1 is DFQATT and CDR2 is SNEGSKA in the germline V gene (reference sequence). The CDR3 has 14 residues. V was pared by 6 bases and J by 3 bases, with 17 bases between.

This clonotype was detected ten times or more. This chain connects TRBV2 to TRBJ2-5; D may be TRBD2 (5 bases). V gave up 5 bases and J gave up 7 bases, with 11 bases separating them. CDR3 length: 12 residues. CDR1 is SNHLY and CDR2 is FYNNEI in the germline V gene. This CDR3 reads CASSSDAGTQYF. The CDR3 DNA is TGTGCCAGCAGTAGCGATGCGGGGACCCAGTACTTC.

The rearrangement joins TRBV5-1 to TRBJ1-4, with TRBD1 identical over 11 bases. The CDR3 is 18 residues long. Unmatched junction bases numbered 9, after V lost 0 bases and J lost 5 bases. Germline V gene sequence: CDR1 SGHRS, CDR2 YFSETQ. The CDR3 loop reads CASSLAGGQGAYNEKLFF. The CDR3 nucleotides are TGCGCCAGCAGCTTGGCCGGAGGACAGGGGGCCTACAATGAAAAACTGTTTTTT.

The gene calls are TRBV7-3 and TRBJ1-4, with TRBD1 matching over 8 bases. With V trimmed by 5 bases and J by 3 bases, 5 bases remained unmatched. The CDR3 length is 15 residues. Germline CDR1 is SGHTA and CDR2 is FQGTGA. The CDR3 here is CASSRRTGPNEKLFF. The CDR3 bases are TGTGCCAGCAGCCGGCGGACAGGGCCTAATGAAAAACTGTTTTTT.

Worth noting for this clonotype: A much larger clone lies one base from this, so it may be a read error. The chain uses TRBV28 and TRBJ2-4; D gene ambiguous. Trimming shortened V by 10 bases and J by 0 bases, and 10 bases separated the two germline ends. The V gene's germline CDR1 is MDHEN and CDR2 SYDVKM. CDR3 size: 13 residues. Here the CDR3 DNA reads TGTGCCACCATGGTCACAGCCAAAAACATTCAGTACTTC. This encodes CATMVTAKNIQYF.

This clonotype was found a few times. The chain is built from TRBV20-1 and TRBJ2-1; TRBD1 might be the D (6 bases). V shed 5 bases and J shed 0 bases, with 14 bases lying between them. The CDR3 consists of 15 residues. Germline V gene data show CDR1 as DFQATT and CDR2 as SNEGSKA (reference sequence). In DNA form, the CDR3 reads TGCAGTGCTGTCCCGGACAGCGGCTCCTACAATGAGCAGTTCTTC. Translated: CSAVPDSGSYNEQFF.

This clonotype showed up many times. J is TRBJ2-1 and V is TRBV11-2, with 7 bases that match TRBD2. Trimming cost V 6 bases and J 3 bases; bases outside gene matches: 2. The CDR3 has 13 amino acids. Per germline, CDR1 SGHAT and CDR2 FQNNGV. The CDR3 loop is CASRGGSYNEQFF. The CDR3, as DNA: TGTGCCAGCAGAGGCGGGAGCTACAATGAGCAGTTCTTC.